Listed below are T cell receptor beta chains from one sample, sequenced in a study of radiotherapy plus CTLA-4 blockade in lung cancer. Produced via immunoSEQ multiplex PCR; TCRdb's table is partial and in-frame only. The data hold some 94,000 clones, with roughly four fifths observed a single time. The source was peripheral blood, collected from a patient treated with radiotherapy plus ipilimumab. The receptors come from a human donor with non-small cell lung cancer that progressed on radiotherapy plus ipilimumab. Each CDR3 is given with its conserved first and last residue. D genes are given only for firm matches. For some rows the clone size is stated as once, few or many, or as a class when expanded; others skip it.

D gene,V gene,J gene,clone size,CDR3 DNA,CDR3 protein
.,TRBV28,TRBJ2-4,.,TGTGCCAGCAGTTTAGAGGGTCTAGCCAAAAACATTCAGTACTTC,CASSLEGLAKNIQYF
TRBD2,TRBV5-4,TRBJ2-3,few,TGTGCCAGCAGCTCGGAAAAAGCGGGAGGTTTTACGCAGTATTTT,CASSSEKAGGFTQYF
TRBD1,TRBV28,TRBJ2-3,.,TGTGCCAGCAGCCCCTCACAGGGGGCCTCGGATACGCAGTATTTT,CASSPSQGASDTQYF
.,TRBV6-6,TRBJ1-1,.,TGTGCCAGCAGTTACGGATCTAACACTGAAGCTTTCTTT,CASSYGSNTEAFF
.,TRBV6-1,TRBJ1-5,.,TGTGCCAGCAGTGAAGAACGTAGTCAGCCCCAGCATTTT,CASSEERSQPQHF
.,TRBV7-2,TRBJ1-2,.,TGTGCCAGCAGCCCCCGGTTCCGGGGGAACTATGGCTACACCTTC,CASSPRFRGNYGYTF
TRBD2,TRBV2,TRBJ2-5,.,TGTGCCAGTTTGGTTTTGGTAGCGGGAGGTAAAGAGACCCAGTACTTC,CASLVLVAGGKETQYF
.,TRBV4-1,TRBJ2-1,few,TGCGCCAGCAGCCAAGATTTATTAAGCGGTGAGCAGTTCTTC,CASSQDLLSGEQFF
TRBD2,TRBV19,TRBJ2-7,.,TGTGCCAGTAGGGCCGGGACTAGCGGGAGCTCCTACGAGCAGTACTTC,CASRAGTSGSSYEQYF
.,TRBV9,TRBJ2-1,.,TGTGCCAGCAGCCCAAGGGACTGGGGTCTCAATGAGCAGTTCTTC,CASSPRDWGLNEQFF
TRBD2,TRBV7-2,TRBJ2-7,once,TGTGCCAGCAACTCGGCGGGAGGGCCGTACGAGCAGTACTTC,CASNSAGGPYEQYF
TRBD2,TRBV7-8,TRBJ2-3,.,TGTGCCAGCAGCTTAGGGTTCGGCGGGAGGGCTGGGAGCACAGATACGCAGTATTTT,CASSLGFGGRAGSTDTQYF
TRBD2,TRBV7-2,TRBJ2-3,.,TGTGCCAGCAGCGCCGTTGGGGGGGTCACAGATACGCAGTATTTT,CASSAVGGVTDTQYF
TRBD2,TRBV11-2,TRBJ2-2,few,TGTGCCAGCAGCTTACGGCTAGCGGCGAACACCGGGGAGCTGTTTTTT,CASSLRLAANTGELFF
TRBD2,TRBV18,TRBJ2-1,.,TGTGCCAGCTCACGGGCCGGGACTAGCGGGGCCAATGAGCAGTTCTTC,CASSRAGTSGANEQFF
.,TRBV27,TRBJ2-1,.,TGTGCCAGCCCCTTTTGGGGAGCGGGTTTGAATGAGCAGTTCTTC,CASPFWGAGLNEQFF
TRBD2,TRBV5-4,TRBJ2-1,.,TGTGCCAGCAGCTTGGTGGGAGGGCCCCACAATGAGCAGTTCTTC,CASSLVGGPHNEQFF
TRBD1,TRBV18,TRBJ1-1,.,TGTGCCAGCTCAGTGACAGGGTTGAACACTGAAGCTTTCTTT,CASSVTGLNTEAFF